Listed here is a single T cell receptor beta chain. This entry is derived from a study of T cell changes during pregnancy in multiple sclerosis. The CDR3 is 15 amino acids. The junction had 6 bases not matched to a gene; V was cut back by 2 bases and J by 5 bases. The germline CDR1 and CDR2 sequences are SGHTA and FQGNSA. Libraries were prepared by immunoSEQ multiplex PCR; TCRdb keeps only in-frame clonotypes and omits some of them. This sample carries 75,000 to 95,000 clones, more than 85% of them seen once, and the ten largest clones take approximately 0.9%. Source: peripheral blood, taken before pregnancy. This chain joins TRBV7-2 and TRBJ1-5; 7 bases map to TRBD1. The clonotype originates from a female donor with multiple sclerosis, enrolled in a pregnancy study. CDR3 loop: CASSLRQGLDQPQHF. CDR3 bases: TGTGCCAGCAGCTTACGACAGGGACTTGATCAGCCCCAGCATTTT.